What follows are 17 T cell receptor beta chains derived from one specimen sequenced in a study of cytomegalovirus exposure and HLA in healthy donors. PCR involved 60 Vbeta and 13 Jbeta primers. TCRdb keeps only in-frame clones here, not all; method: immunoSEQ multiplex PCR. The table includes some 180,000 clones, 84% detected once. The material sequenced was PBMCs. The receptors derive from a girl aged 2-10 years in good health and CMV-seropositive.

The chain employs TRBV21-1 and TRBJ2-3; the table's D call, TRBD2, was not checked against the DNA. TRBV21-1 is termed a pseudogene. This CDR3 is built from 18 residues. The CDR3 region is CASSKPPEEGGRTDTQYF. As DNA, the CDR3 is TGTGCCAGCAGCAAACCCCCGGAGGAGGGAGGGCGCACAGATACGCAGTATTTT.

This clone was seen only once. The chain recombines TRBV4-1 with TRBJ2-5; D is undetermined. Germline V CDR1 and CDR2: MGHRA, YSYEKL. Trimming cost V 4 bases and J 4 bases, with 13 bases left between them. The CDR3 length is 14 residues. The CDR3 nucleotides read TGCGCCAGCAGCCGTAGACTGTCTTCAGAGACCCAGTACTTC. Protein product: CASSRRLSSETQYF.

V is TRBV25-1 and J is TRBJ1-2; 7 positions agree with TRBD1. Germline V CDR1 and CDR2: MGHDK, SYGVNS. V shed 5 bases and J 4 bases; nucleotides not matched to a gene: 4. The CDR3 is 13 residues long. CDR3 region: CASSTGEIYGYTF. CDR3 nucleotide sequence: TGTGCCAGCAGTACAGGGGAGATCTATGGCTACACCTTC.

The V and J genes are TRBV6-5 and TRBJ2-1; 9 bases match TRBD2. Germline CDR1 MNHEY, CDR2 SVGAGI. The CDR3 runs 14 residues. V shed 8 bases and J 5 bases; nucleotides not matched to a gene: 7. The CDR3 DNA is TGTGCCAGCTCCTCGGCGGGAGGGAACAATGAGCAGTTCTTC. As protein: CASSSAGGNNEQFF.

The chain links TRBV7-8 to TRBJ2-7, with TRBD1 matching 9 bases. Losses at the gene ends were 1 base for V and 4 bases for J; bases not matched to a gene: 5. Germline assignment: CDR1 SGHVS and CDR2 FQNEAQ. This CDR3 region has 15 residues. This CDR3 is CASSLGQGVPYEQYF. The CDR3 DNA follows: TGTGCCAGCAGCTTAGGACAGGGGGTCCCATACGAGCAGTACTTC. Full variable domain (remainder filled in from reference TRBV7-8 and TRBJ2-7): GAGVSQSPRYKVAKRGQDVALRCDPISGHVSLFWYQQALGQGPEFLTYFQNEAQLDKSGLPSDRFFAERPEGSVSTLKIQRTQQEDSAVYLCASSLGQGVPYEQYFGPGTRLTVT.

This clone was recorded only once. The J gene is TRBJ1-2, the V gene TRBV25-1; 8 bases map to TRBD1. This CDR3 contains 12 residues. Trimming at V came to 5 bases and at J to 7 bases, leaving 3 bases not matched to a gene. The germline CDR1 and CDR2 sequences are MGHDK and SYGVNS. CDR3 in DNA: TGTGCCAGCAGTCAGGGGGCGTTTGGCTACACCTTC. It codes for CASSQGAFGYTF.

The count of this clone is one. The chain links TRBV5-1 to TRBJ1-4; D is ambiguous. Trimming removed 0 bases at V and 1 base at J, with 7 bases between. Germline CDR1 and CDR2: SGHRS and YFSETQ. This CDR3 is built from 15 residues. The CDR3 coding sequence is TGCGCCAGCAGCTTGGGCGTTAAAACTAATGAAAAACTGTTTTTT. Translating gives CASSLGVKTNEKLFF.

The chain links TRBV7-9 to TRBJ2-1; perhaps TRBD2 as D (6 bases). CDR3 length equals 14 residues. The germline CDR1 and CDR2 sequences are SEHNR and FQNEAQ (reference sequence). Trimming left V 7 bases short and J 14 bases short, with 24 bases between. In DNA form, the CDR3 reads TGTGCCAGCACCTCGACTAGTGGGACCATTGACGAGTTCTTC. It is translated as CASTSTSGTIDEFF.

The genes are TRBV5-1 and TRBJ2-3, with TRBD1 identical over 7 bases. This CDR3 contains 15 residues. With V trimmed by 3 bases and J by 2 bases, 6 bases remained unmatched. Germline CDR1 reads SGHRS; CDR2 reads YFSETQ. The CDR3: CASSSRDSLTDTQYF. CDR3 DNA sequence: TGCGCCAGCAGCTCCCGGGACAGCCTCACAGATACGCAGTATTTT.

The chain links TRBV11-3 to TRBJ1-5, with 9 bases fitting TRBD1. The V segment lost 5 bases and the J segment 7 bases; nucleotides outside the gene matches: 9. Germline values: CDR1 SGHNT, CDR2 YENEEA. The CDR3 totals 15 residues. CDR3 nucleotides: TGTGCCAGCAGCCCTCAGGACAGGGGCCACCAGCCCCAGCATTTT. Residues: CASSPQDRGHQPQHF.

This chain uses TRBV4-1 with TRBJ2-1; 11 bases match TRBD2. V lost 3 bases to trimming and J lost 7 bases; unmatched junction nucleotides: 8. The CDR3 has 16 residues. Germline V lookup: CDR1 MGHRA, CDR2 YSYEKL. CDR3 sequence reads: CASSQRLAGKSNEQFF. CDR3 nucleotides: TGCGCCAGCAGCCAGCGACTAGCGGGGAAGTCAAATGAGCAGTTCTTC.

The chain combines TRBV5-1 with TRBJ1-6; D not certain. This CDR3 region has 15 residues. CDR1 and CDR2 (germline): SGHRS, YFSETQ. Trimming removed 0 bases at V and 9 bases at J, with 13 bases between. In DNA, the CDR3 is TGCGCCAGCAGCTTGGGACAAACAATCGCTTCACCCCTCCACTTT. Its protein is CASSLGQTIASPLHF. Combining the CDR3 with reference TRBV5-1 and TRBJ1-6 gives the whole variable domain KAGVTQTPRYLIKTRGQQVTLSCSPISGHRSVSWYQQTPGQGLQFLFEYFSETQRNKGNFPGRFSGRQFSNSRSEMNVSTLELGDSALYLCASSLGQTIASPLHFGNGTRLTVT.

The gene calls are TRBV7-8 and TRBJ2-1; 11 positions match TRBD2. Germline trimming cut 5 bases from V and 2 bases from J; bases unmatched to any gene: 11. Germline values: CDR1 SGHVS, CDR2 FQNEAQ. The CDR3 runs to 18 residues. The CDR3 reads CASSPGLAGGLTYNEQFF. CDR3 bases: TGTGCCAGCAGCCCCGGCCTAGCGGGAGGCTTAACCTACAATGAGCAGTTCTTC.

The rearrangement links TRBV6-1 to TRBJ2-1; possible D gene TRBD2, 5 bases. Germline V CDR1 and CDR2: MNHNS, SASEGT. V lost 2 bases and J lost 0, with 23 bases in between. The CDR3 has 20 amino acids. The chain's CDR3 is CASSEYRTGFTSSSYNEQFF. CDR3 sequence (DNA): TGTGCCAGCAGTGAATATCGGACTGGCTTTACCTCAAGCTCCTACAATGAGCAGTTCTTC.

V gene TRBV4-2 combines with J gene TRBJ2-1; maybe TRBD1 (6 bases). Trimming cost V 5 bases and J 9 bases, with 17 bases left between them. CDR1 is LGHNA and CDR2 is YNFKEQ in the germline V gene. The CDR3 totals 14 residues. Written as DNA, the CDR3 is TGTGCCAGCAGCACCAGCTTAGGGGGATCTGAGCAGTTCTTC. Protein: CASSTSLGGSEQFF.

The V gene is TRBV6-6, the J gene TRBJ1-6, with a tentative D call TRBD1 (5 bases). The CDR3 totals 16 residues. V shed 3 bases and J shed 8 bases, with 17 bases lying between them. Germline values: CDR1 MNHNY, CDR2 SVGAGI (reference sequence). The CDR3 region has the DNA TGTGCCAGCAGTTATTCCGACAGACCGGGTTATTCACCCCTCCACTTT. It yields the protein CASSYSDRPGYSPLHF.

The chain joins TRBV11-2 to TRBJ2-7; maybe TRBD2 (6 bases). In germline, CDR1 is SGHAT, CDR2 FQNNGV. The V gene lost 0 bases and the J gene lost 0 bases, with 15 bases spanning the gap. This CDR3 is 17 amino acids long. The chain's CDR3 is CASSLDAPEGRSYEQYF. DNA for the CDR3: TGTGCCAGCAGCTTAGACGCCCCGGAGGGCCGCTCCTACGAGCAGTACTTC.